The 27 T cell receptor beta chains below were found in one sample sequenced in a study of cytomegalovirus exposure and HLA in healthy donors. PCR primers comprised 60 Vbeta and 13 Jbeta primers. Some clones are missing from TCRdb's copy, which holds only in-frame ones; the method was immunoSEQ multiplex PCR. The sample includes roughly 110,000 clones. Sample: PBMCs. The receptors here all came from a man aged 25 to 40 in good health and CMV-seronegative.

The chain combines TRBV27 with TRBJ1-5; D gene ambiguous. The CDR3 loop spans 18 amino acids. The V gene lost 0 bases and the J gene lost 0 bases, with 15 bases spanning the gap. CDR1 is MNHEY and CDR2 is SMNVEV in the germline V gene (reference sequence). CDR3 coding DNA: TGTGCCAGCAGTTTATCGGGCACGAACACCTATAGCAATCAGCCCCAGCATTTT. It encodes CASSLSGTNTYSNQPQHF.

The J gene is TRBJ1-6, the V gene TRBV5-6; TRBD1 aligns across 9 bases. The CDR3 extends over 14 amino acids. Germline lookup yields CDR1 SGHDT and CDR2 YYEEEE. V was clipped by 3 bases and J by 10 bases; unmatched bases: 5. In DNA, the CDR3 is TGTGCCAGCAGCTCGGGACAGGGTCGATCACCCCTCCACTTT. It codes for CASSSGQGRSPLHF.

CDR3 sequence: CAITTARGPREQYF. CDR3 DNA: TGTGCCATCACAACCGCACGGGGTCCCCGCGAGCAGTACTTC. V gene TRBV10-3 combines with J gene TRBJ2-7; possible D gene TRBD2, 5 bases. Germline V gives CDR1 ENHRY, CDR2 SYGVKD. Deletions cut 7 bases from V and 6 bases from J, with 19 bases between. CDR3 length: 14 amino acids.

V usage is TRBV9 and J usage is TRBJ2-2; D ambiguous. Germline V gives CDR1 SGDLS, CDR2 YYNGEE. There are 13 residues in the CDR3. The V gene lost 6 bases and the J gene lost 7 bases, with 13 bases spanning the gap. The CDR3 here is CASTPPGNGELFF. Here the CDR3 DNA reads TGTGCCAGCACCCCCCCCGGTAACGGGGAGCTGTTTTTT.

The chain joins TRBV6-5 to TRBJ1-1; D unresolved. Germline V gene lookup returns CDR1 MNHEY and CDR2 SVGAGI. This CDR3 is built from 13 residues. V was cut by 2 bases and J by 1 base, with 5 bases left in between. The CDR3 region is CASSYRRNTEAFF. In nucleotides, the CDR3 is TGTGCCAGCAGTTACCGTCGGAACACTGAAGCTTTCTTT.

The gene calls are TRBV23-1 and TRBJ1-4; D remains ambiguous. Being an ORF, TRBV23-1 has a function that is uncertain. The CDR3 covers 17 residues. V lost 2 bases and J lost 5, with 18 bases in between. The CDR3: CASSQPAPRHQNEKLFF. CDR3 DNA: TGCGCCAGCAGTCAACCGGCTCCGAGACACCAAAATGAAAAACTGTTTTTT.

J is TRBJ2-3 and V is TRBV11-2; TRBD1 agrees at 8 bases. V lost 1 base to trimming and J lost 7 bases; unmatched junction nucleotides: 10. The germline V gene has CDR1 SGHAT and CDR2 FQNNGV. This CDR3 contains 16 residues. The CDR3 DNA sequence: TGTGCCAGCAGCTTAGTCCTGCAGGGGGCTGGGAATACGCAGTATTTT. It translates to CASSLVLQGAGNTQYF.

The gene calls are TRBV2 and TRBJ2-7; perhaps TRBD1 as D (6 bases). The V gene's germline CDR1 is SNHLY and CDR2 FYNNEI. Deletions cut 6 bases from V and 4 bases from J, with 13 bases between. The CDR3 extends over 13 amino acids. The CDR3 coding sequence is TGTGCCAGCAGGGCAGGGGAAGTTTACGAGCAGTACTTC. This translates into CASRAGEVYEQYF.

CDR3: CASSTLSWGDTEAFF. The CDR3 bases are TGTGCCAGTAGTACCCTGTCCTGGGGAGATACTGAAGCTTTCTTT. This sequence joins TRBV19 and TRBJ1-1; D uncertain. Trimming removed 4 bases from V and 5 bases from J, with 17 bases in between. The germline gives CDR1 LNHDA, CDR2 SQIVND (reference sequence). This CDR3 contains 15 residues.

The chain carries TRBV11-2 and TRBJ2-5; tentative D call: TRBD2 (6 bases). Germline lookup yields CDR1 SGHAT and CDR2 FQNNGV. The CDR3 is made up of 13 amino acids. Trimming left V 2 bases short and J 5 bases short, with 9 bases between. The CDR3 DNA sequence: TGTGCCAGCAGCTTAAGACTAGTGGAGACCCAGTACTTC. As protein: CASSLRLVETQYF.

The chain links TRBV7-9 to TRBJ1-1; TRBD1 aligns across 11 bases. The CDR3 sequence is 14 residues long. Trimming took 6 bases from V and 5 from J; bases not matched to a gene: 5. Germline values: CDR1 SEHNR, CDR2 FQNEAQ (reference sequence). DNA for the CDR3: TGTGCCAGCAGGGGACAGGGGGGAACAACTGAAGCTTTCTTT. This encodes CASRGQGGTTEAFF.

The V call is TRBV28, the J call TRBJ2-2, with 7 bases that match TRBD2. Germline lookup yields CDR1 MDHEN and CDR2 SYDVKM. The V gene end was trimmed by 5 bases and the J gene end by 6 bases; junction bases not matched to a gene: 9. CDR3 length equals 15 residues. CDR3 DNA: TGTGCCAGCAGTCGAGCGGGGCGACAGTCCGGGGAGCTGTTTTTT. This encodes CASSRAGRQSGELFF.

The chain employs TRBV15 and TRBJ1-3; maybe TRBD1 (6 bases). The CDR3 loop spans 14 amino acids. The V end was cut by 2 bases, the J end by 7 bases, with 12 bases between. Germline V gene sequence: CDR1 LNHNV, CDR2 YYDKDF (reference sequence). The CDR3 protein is CATSRSQGGNTIYF. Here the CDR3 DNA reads TGTGCCACCAGCAGATCACAGGGAGGGAACACCATATATTTT.

The CDR3: CASSKLQGFYGYTF. CDR3 DNA: TGTGCCAGCAGCAAACTCCAGGGGTTCTATGGCTACACCTTC. J is TRBJ1-2 and V is TRBV6-5, with a weak D call TRBD1 (6 bases). CDR1 is MNHEY, CDR2 SVGAGI, per germline. The germline V and J ends were trimmed by 6 bases and 4 bases, with 15 bases remaining between them. CDR3 length equals 14 residues.

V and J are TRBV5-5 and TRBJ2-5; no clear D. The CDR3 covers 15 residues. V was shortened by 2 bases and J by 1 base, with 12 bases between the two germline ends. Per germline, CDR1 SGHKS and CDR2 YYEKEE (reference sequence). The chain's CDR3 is CASSFPWAVQETQYF. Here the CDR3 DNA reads TGTGCCAGCAGCTTCCCTTGGGCTGTCCAAGAGACCCAGTACTTC.

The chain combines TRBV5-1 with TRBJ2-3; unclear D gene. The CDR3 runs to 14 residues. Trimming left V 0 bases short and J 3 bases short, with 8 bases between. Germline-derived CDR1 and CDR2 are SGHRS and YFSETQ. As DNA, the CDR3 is TGCGCCAGCAGCTTGGTCCAAGAGACAGATACGCAGTATTTT. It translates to CASSLVQETDTQYF. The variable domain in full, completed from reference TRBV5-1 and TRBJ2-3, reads KAGVTQTPRYLIKTRGQQVTLSCSPISGHRSVSWYQQTPGQGLQFLFEYFSETQRNKGNFPGRFSGRQFSNSRSEMNVSTLELGDSALYLCASSLVQETDTQYFGPGTRLTVL.

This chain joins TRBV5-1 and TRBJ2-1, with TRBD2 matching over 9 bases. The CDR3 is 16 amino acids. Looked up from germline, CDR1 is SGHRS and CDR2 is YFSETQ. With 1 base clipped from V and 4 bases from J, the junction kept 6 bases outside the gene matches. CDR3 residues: CASSLRSGGFYNEQFF. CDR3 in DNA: TGCGCCAGCAGCTTGCGCAGCGGGGGGTTTTACAATGAGCAGTTCTTC.

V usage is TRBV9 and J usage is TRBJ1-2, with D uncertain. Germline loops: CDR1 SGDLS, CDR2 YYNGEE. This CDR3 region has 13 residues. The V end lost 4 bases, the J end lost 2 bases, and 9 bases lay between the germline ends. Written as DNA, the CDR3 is TGTGCCAGCAGCCTTATAAGCAACTATGGCTACACCTTC. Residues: CASSLISNYGYTF.

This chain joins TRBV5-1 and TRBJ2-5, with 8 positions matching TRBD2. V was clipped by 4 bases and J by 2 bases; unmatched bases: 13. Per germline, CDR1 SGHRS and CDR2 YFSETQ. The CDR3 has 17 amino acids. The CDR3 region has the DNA TGCGCCAGCAGCCCCTCCTCGGGGGGGAGGGTACAAGAGACCCAGTACTTC. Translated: CASSPSSGGRVQETQYF. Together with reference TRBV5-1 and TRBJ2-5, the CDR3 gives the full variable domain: KAGVTQTPRYLIKTRGQQVTLSCSPISGHRSVSWYQQTPGQGLQFLFEYFSETQRNKGNFPGRFSGRQFSNSRSEMNVSTLELGDSALYLCASSPSSGGRVQETQYFGPGTRLLVL.

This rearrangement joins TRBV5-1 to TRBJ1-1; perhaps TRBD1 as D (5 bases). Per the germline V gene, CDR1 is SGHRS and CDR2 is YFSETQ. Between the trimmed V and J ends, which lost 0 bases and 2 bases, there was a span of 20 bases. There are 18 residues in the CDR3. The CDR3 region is CASSLAQGTLVLNTEAFF. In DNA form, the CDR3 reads TGCGCCAGCAGCTTGGCCCAGGGAACATTGGTCCTTAACACTGAAGCTTTCTTT.

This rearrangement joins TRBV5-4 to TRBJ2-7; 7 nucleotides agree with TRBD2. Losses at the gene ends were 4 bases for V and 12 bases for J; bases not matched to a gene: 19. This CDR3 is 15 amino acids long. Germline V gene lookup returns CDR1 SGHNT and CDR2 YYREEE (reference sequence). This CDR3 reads CASSPSSKQRDSMYF. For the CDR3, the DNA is TGTGCCAGCAGCCCGTCGTCGAAGCAGCGGGACTCTATGTACTTC. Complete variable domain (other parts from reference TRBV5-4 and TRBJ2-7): ETGVTQSPTHLIKTRGQQVTLRCSSQSGHNTVSWYQQALGQGPQFIFQYYREEENGRGNFPPRFSGLQFPNYSSELNVNALELDDSALYLCASSPSSKQRDSMYFGPGTRLTVT.

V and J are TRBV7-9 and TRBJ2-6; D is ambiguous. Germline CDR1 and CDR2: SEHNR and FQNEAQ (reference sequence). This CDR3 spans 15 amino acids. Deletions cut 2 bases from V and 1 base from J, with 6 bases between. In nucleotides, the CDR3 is TGTGCCAGCAGCTTAACCAGTTCTGGGGCCAACGTCCTGACTTTC. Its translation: CASSLTSSGANVLTF.

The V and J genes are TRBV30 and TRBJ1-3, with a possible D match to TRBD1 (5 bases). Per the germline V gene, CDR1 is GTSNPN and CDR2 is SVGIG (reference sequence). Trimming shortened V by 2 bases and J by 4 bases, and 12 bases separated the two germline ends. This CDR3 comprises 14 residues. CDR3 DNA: TGTGCCTGGAGTCCGAGGGGAGGAGGAAACACCATATATTTT. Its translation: CAWSPRGGGNTIYF. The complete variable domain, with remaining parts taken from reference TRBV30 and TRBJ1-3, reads SQTIHQWPATLVQPVGSPLSLECTVEGTSNPNLYWYRQAAGRGLQLLFYSVGIGQISSEVPQNLSASRPQDRQFILSSKKLLLSDSGFYLCAWSPRGGGNTIYFGEGSWLTVV.

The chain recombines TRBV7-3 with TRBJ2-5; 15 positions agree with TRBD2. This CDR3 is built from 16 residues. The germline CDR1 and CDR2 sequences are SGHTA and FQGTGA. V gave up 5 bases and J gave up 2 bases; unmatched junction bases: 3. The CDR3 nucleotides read TGTGCCAGCAGCGAAGGGACTAGCGGGGGGCAAGAGACCCAGTACTTC. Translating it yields CASSEGTSGGQETQYF. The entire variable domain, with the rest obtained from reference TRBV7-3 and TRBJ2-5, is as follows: GAGVSQTPSNKVTEKGKYVELRCDPISGHTALYWYRQSLGQGPEFLIYFQGTGAADDSGLPNDRFFAVRPEGSVSTLKIQRTERGDSAVYLCASSEGTSGGQETQYFGPGTRLLVL.

The CDR3 coding sequence is TGTGCCAGGCAGGAGGCCCGATACGAGCAGTACTTC. It codes for CARQEARYEQYF. The chain joins TRBV19 to TRBJ2-7, with a tentative D call TRBD2 (5 bases). The germline V gene has CDR1 LNHDA and CDR2 SQIVND (reference sequence). CDR3 size: 12 residues. Trimming took 9 bases from V and 4 from J, leaving 13 bases between them.

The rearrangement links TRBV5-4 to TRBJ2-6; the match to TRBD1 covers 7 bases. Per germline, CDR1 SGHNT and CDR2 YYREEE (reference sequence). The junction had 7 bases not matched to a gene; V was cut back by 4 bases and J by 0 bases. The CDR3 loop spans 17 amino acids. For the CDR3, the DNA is TGTGCCAGCAGCCGGGACAGCAACCCCTCTGGGGCCAACGTCCTGACTTTC. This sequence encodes CASSRDSNPSGANVLTF.

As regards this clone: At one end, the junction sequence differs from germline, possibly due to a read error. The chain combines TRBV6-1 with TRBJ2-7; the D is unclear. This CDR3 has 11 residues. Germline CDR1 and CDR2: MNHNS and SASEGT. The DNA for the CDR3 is TGTGCCAGCAGTGAAGGACAAGCTCCCCTTTTC. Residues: CASSEGQAPLF.